These 17 T cell receptor beta chains came from one sample sequenced in a study of CD8 T cells in ankylosing spondylitis. TCRdb called the 5' RACE reads again in MiXCR, with one record for every CDR3 protein. The sample has 310,000 or so distinct CDR3 sequences, around 18% seen once. Sequencing input: blood, either unsorted or a sorted T cell fraction (not recorded which). These receptors all stem from a male donor with ankylosing spondylitis or in good health (not recorded which).

There are a few counts of this clonotype. The chain recombines TRBV12-3 or TRBV12-4 with TRBJ1-6; D remains ambiguous. This CDR3 is built from 15 residues. Trimming took off 4 bases at V and 7 bases at J, with 14 bases between the two ends. This CDR3 is CASSSHPGGNSPLHF. In DNA, the CDR3 is TGTGCCAGCAGTTCCCACCCGGGAGGGAATTCACCCCTCCACTTT.

The chain joins TRBV20-1 to TRBJ1-5; D may be TRBD1 (6 bases). Trimming took 5 bases from V and 1 from J, leaving 12 bases between them. The CDR3 contains 14 residues. CDR1 is DFQATT, CDR2 SNEGSKA, per germline (reference sequence). The CDR3 here is CSAGAGASNQPQHF. For the CDR3, the DNA is TGCAGTGCTGGGGCAGGGGCGAGCAATCAGCCCCAGCATTTT.

CDR3 DNA: TGTGCCAGCGGCCCCCCACTAGCGGTTGGCGGGGAGCTGTTTTTT. Translating gives CASGPPLAVGGELFF. This chain joins TRBV28 and TRBJ2-2, with 8 bases fitting TRBD2. CDR1 and CDR2 (germline): MDHEN, SYDVKM. This CDR3 has 15 amino acids. J was trimmed by 7 bases and V by 8 bases; bases with no gene match: 12.

This clonotype was detected only a few times. This rearrangement joins TRBV28 to TRBJ2-6, with TRBD1 matching over 8 bases. Losses at the gene ends were 10 bases for V and 0 bases for J; bases not matched to a gene: 11. CDR3 length: 17 amino acids. Germline V gene data show CDR1 as MDHEN and CDR2 as SYDVKM. As DNA, the CDR3 is TGTGCCACCGGCTCCGGGACAGGTGGCTCTGGGGCCAACGTCCTGACTTTC. It is translated as CATGSGTGGSGANVLTF.

This clonotype was detected a few times. This sequence joins TRBV20-1 and TRBJ1-5; TRBD1 is a possible D gene (6 bases). The CDR3 has 13 amino acids. V shed 2 bases and J shed 4 bases, with 9 bases lying between them. Germline lookup yields CDR1 DFQATT and CDR2 SNEGSKA (reference sequence). The CDR3 region is CSARTGANQPQHF. The CDR3 DNA follows: TGCAGTGCTAGAACGGGGGCGAATCAGCCCCAGCATTTT.

The J gene is TRBJ2-3, the V gene TRBV7-6; 10 bases align to TRBD2. CDR3 length equals 18 residues. The V and J ends lost 5 bases and 2 bases, in that order; junction bases with no gene match: 13. Germline CDR1 reads SGHVS; CDR2 reads FNYEAQ. The CDR3 nucleotides are TGTGCCAGCAGCGCCGGGGCTAGCGGGAGACGTCTCACAGATACGCAGTATTTT. This translates into CASSAGASGRRLTDTQYF.

The J gene is TRBJ2-7, the V gene TRBV10-2, with 16 bases matching TRBD2. The CDR3 runs 13 residues. CDR1 is WSHSY and CDR2 is SAAADI in the germline V gene. CDR3 in amino acids: CASSESGLAGGSV. CDR3 DNA sequence: TGCGCCAGCAGTGAGTCGGGACTAGCGGGAGGGAGCGTC.

In this sample, this clonotype turned up a few times. The chain links TRBV5-1 to TRBJ2-3; no definite D call. Between the trimmed V and J ends, which lost 0 bases and 4 bases, there was a span of 9 bases. Germline lookup yields CDR1 SGHRS and CDR2 YFSETQ. This CDR3 contains 14 residues. The CDR3 protein is CASSLEVGADTQYF. In DNA form, the CDR3 reads TGCGCCAGCAGCTTGGAGGTTGGTGCAGATACGCAGTATTTT.

This clonotype was counted at least ten times. This rearrangement joins TRBV5-1 to TRBJ2-4; D unresolved. Per germline, CDR1 SGHRS and CDR2 YFSETQ. V lost 0 bases, J lost 8 bases, and 9 bases lay in between. The CDR3 contains 13 residues. CDR3 DNA sequence: TGCGCCAGCAGCTTGGTACACCACCACATTCAGTACTTC. This encodes CASSLVHHHIQYF.

This clonotype was picked up a small number of times. The chain has TRBV3-1 and TRBJ2-1, with 14 bases fitting TRBD2. The germline CDR1 and CDR2 sequences are LGHDT and YNNKEL (reference sequence). J lost 5 bases, V lost 2 bases, and 5 bases had no gene match. The CDR3 is made up of 17 amino acids. CDR3 loop: CASSQRLAGGPDNEQFF. Written as DNA, the CDR3 is TGTGCCAGCAGCCAACGACTAGCGGGAGGGCCGGACAATGAGCAGTTCTTC.

This clonotype was seen ten or more times. CDR3 DNA sequence: TGTGCCAGCAGCTTAGGAACGACAGGGGCTAATTCACCCCTCCACTTT. Its protein product is CASSLGTTGANSPLHF. V gene TRBV7-6 combines with J gene TRBJ1-6, with 8 bases aligning to TRBD1. J gave up 6 bases and V 1 base, and 5 bases lay outside the gene matches. The CDR3 runs 16 residues. Per germline, CDR1 SGHVS and CDR2 FNYEAQ.

This clonotype has a single count. This chain connects TRBV4-1 to TRBJ1-5; no firm D call. V lost 0 bases to trimming and J lost 1 base, with 7 bases between them. This CDR3 is 15 amino acids long. Germline V gene data show CDR1 as MGHRA and CDR2 as YSYEKL. The CDR3 here is CASSQERGSNQPQHF. DNA of the CDR3: TGCGCCAGCAGCCAAGAGAGAGGGAGCAATCAGCCCCAGCATTTT.

This clonotype was found a few times. This sequence joins TRBV7-8 and TRBJ2-1, with 10 bases matching TRBD2. Germline CDR1 is SGHVS and CDR2 is FQNEAQ. V lost 3 bases and J lost 4; bases outside the gene matches: 9. The CDR3 spans 17 residues. The CDR3 is CASSLERGGVLYNEQFF. CDR3 nucleotide sequence: TGTGCCAGCAGCTTGGAGCGGGGGGGCGTGCTATACAATGAGCAGTTCTTC.

CDR3 loop: CSAREHSYGYTF. Written as DNA, the CDR3 is TGCAGTGCTAGAGAACACAGCTATGGCTACACCTTC. The chain links TRBV20-1 to TRBJ1-2; D gene uncertain. Germline V lookup: CDR1 DFQATT, CDR2 SNEGSKA (reference sequence). Between the trimmed V and J ends, which lost 0 bases and 4 bases, there was a span of 6 bases. The CDR3 contains 12 residues.

The table lists this clonotype with a few counts. This rearrangement joins TRBV20-1 to TRBJ2-1; TRBD1 aligns across 11 bases. V shed 4 bases, J shed 7 bases, and the junction held 6 bases outside the gene matches. The CDR3 has 14 residues. CDR1 is DFQATT and CDR2 is SNEGSKA in the germline V gene (reference sequence). CDR3 nucleotide sequence: TGCAGTGCTACCGGACAGGGGGCGCGAAATGAGCAGTTCTTC. Its translation: CSATGQGARNEQFF.

The rearrangement joins TRBV5-1 to TRBJ2-2; TRBD2 might be the D (6 bases). Germline lookup yields CDR1 SGHRS and CDR2 YFSETQ. Trimming shortened V by 5 bases and J by 8 bases, and 19 bases separated the two germline ends. This CDR3 region has 15 residues. The CDR3 region has the DNA TGCGCCAGCAGTTTTTGGGAGGAGTCGACGGGGGAGCTGTTTTTT. This encodes CASSFWEESTGELFF.

In this sample, this clonotype turned up a few times. The rearrangement joins TRBV12-3 or TRBV12-4 to TRBJ1-1; 7 bases are a match to TRBD1. The V segment lost 3 bases and the J segment 6 bases; nucleotides outside the gene matches: 7. CDR3 length equals 14 residues. The CDR3 region has the DNA TGTGCCAGCAGTTTGATACAGGGGATGCCTGAAGCTTTCTTT. Its protein product is CASSLIQGMPEAFF.